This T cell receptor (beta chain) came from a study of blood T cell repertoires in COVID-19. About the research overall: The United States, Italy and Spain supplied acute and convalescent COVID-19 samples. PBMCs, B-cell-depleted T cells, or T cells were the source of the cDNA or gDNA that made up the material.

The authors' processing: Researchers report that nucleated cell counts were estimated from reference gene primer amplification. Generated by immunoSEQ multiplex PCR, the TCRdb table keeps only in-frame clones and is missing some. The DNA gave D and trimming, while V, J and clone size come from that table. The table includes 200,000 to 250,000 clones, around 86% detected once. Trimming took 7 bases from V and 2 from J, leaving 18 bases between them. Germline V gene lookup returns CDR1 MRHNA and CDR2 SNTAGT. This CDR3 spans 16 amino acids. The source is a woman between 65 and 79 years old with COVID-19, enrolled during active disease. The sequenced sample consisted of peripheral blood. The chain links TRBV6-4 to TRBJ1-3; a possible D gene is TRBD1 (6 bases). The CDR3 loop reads CASNCGRQEPGNTIYF. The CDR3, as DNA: TGTGCCAGCAACTGTGGAAGACAGGAGCCTGGAAACACCATATATTTT.